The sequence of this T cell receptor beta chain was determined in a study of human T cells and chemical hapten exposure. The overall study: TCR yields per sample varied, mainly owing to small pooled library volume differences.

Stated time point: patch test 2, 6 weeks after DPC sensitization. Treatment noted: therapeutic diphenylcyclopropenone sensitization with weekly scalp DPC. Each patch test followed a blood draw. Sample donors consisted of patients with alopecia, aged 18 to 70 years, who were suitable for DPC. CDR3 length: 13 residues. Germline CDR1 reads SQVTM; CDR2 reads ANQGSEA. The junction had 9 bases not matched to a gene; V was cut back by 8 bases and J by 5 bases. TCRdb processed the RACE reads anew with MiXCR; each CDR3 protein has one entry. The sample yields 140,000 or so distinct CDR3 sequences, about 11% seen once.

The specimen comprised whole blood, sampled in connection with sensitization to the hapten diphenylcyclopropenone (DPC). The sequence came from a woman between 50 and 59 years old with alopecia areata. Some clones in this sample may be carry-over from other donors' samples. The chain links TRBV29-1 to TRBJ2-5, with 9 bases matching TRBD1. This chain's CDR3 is CSTYRGPGETQYF. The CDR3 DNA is TGCAGCACCTACAGGGGGCCCGGGGAGACCCAGTACTTC.